These T cell receptor beta chains were read from a single sample in a study of neurological immune-mediated disorders. Each CDR3 protein gets one entry after TCRdb re-called the 5' RACE reads with MiXCR. The sample has about 80,000 distinct CDR3 sequences; approximately 5% are singletons. Sequencing was done on a sample of PBMCs. These receptors originate from a woman aged 25 to 39 with multiple sclerosis. Both conserved end residues are part of each CDR3. The D gene is left open where the match is weak. Part of the rows lack a size; the others show once, few, many or a class for expanded clones.

v_call	clone_size	j_call	d_call	cdr3_nt	cdr3_aa
TRBV5-1	many	TRBJ1-1	-	TGCGCCAGCAGCAAAGGAATTAACACTGAAGCTTTCTTT	CASSKGINTEAFF
TRBV20-1	-	TRBJ1-1	TRBD1	TGCAGTGCTGCCACAGGGGACACTGAAGCTTTCTTT	CSAATGDTEAFF
TRBV12-3/TRBV12-4	many	TRBJ1-2	TRBD1	TGTGCCAGCAGTACAGGGGCAGGGGGCTACACCTTC	CASSTGAGGYTF
TRBV5-1	many	TRBJ2-1	-	TGCGCCAGCAGCCGTTCCCTAGGGGGAGGGGTTGTTGAGCAGTTCTTC	CASSRSLGGGVVEQFF
TRBV15	many	TRBJ1-1	TRBD1	TGTGCCACCAGCAGATTCCCGCTGGACAGGCGCTATTGGGAAGCTTTCTTT	CATSRFPLDRRYWEAFF
TRBV10-3	many	TRBJ2-5	TRBD2	TGTGCCACTGGGGAGGGGAGGACGAAAGAGACCCAGTACTTC	CATGEGRTKETQYF
TRBV7-9	many	TRBJ2-7	TRBD2	TGTGCCAGCAGCTTAGCTGTAGCGGGAGGCCCCTACGAGCAGTACTTC	CASSLAVAGGPYEQYF
TRBV20-1	few	TRBJ2-7	-	TGCAGTGCCCCACGGCAGGGTTCGGGGGAGCAGTACTTC	CSAPRQGSGEQYF
TRBV3-1	few	TRBJ2-7	-	TGTGCCAGCAGCCAAGATGGAAGGGGTACCTACGAGCAGTACTTC	CASSQDGRGTYEQYF
TRBV9	many	TRBJ2-5	TRBD2	TGTGCCAGCAGCCCCGGACTAGCGGGGGGGCTGGAGACCCAGTACTTC	CASSPGLAGGLETQYF